This T cell receptor beta chain emerged from a study of T cells in Graves' hyperthyroidism and ophthalmopathy. The study's findings and limits: In validation, the model predicted ophthalmopathy. These predictions came a median around 5.9 months before onset.

TCR beta CDR3 region amplification was performed from RNA transcripts. HTBI primers drove first-round RT-PCR of the TCR CDR3. Using its own MiXCR run on the multiplex PCR reads, TCRdb lists one record per CDR3 protein. The repertoire has 460,000 or so distinct CDR3 sequences, 14% of them found once; the top ten carry 17%. This clonotype has more than one count but fewer than ten. Its antigen is not known. CDR1 and CDR2 (germline): DFQATT, SNEGSKA (reference sequence). Trimming took off 4 bases at V and 4 bases at J, with 21 bases between the two ends. CDR3 length: 16 amino acids. J is TRBJ2-3 and V is TRBV20-1; D is undetermined. What was sequenced was blood. The source of this sequence is a woman aged 18-35 years with Graves' hyperthyroidism. The CDR3 here is CSATPHGRSVPDTQYF. The CDR3 coding sequence is TGCAGTGCTACCCCGCATGGCAGGTCGGTGCCAGATACGCAGTATTTT.